The next 26 T cell receptor beta chains were all read from a single sample in a study of shared clonotypes between healthy human individuals. This table comes from immunoSEQ multiplex PCR, and its TCRdb copy is limited to in-frame clones, with some not included. The table has around 530,000 clones, around 77% seen once. The specimen was PBMCs. These receptors were taken from a woman between 35 and 50 years old in good health. Some clones in this sample may be carry-over from other donors' samples.

In its sample, this clone was seen once. The rearrangement uses TRBV28 and TRBJ2-1, with a tentative D call TRBD1 (7 bases). The CDR3 loop spans 15 amino acids. Trimming shortened V by 4 bases and J by 7 bases, and 17 bases separated the two germline ends. Germline V gives CDR1 MDHEN, CDR2 SYDVKM. DNA for the CDR3: TGTGCCAGCAGTTGGGGCGCAGGGGGGATAAATGAGCAGTTCTTC. Its protein product is CASSWGAGGINEQFF.

This sequence joins TRBV7-6 and TRBJ2-7; 8 bases are a match to TRBD2. The germline V gene has CDR1 SGHVS and CDR2 FNYEAQ. Trimming cost V 4 bases and J 4 bases; bases outside gene matches: 9. The CDR3 spans 15 residues. The CDR3 region is CASSSFSGKGYEQYF. For the CDR3, the DNA is TGTGCCAGCAGCTCCTTTAGCGGGAAAGGGTACGAGCAGTACTTC.

V gene TRBV27 combines with J gene TRBJ2-7; a weak D match, TRBD1 (6 bases). CDR1 MNHEY and CDR2 SMNVEV come from the germline V gene (reference sequence). The CDR3 is made up of 15 amino acids. V shed 7 bases and J shed 7 bases, with 23 bases lying between them. The CDR3 reads CASTVGTSPRGEQYF. The DNA for the CDR3 is TGTGCCAGCACCGTAGGGACATCACCGAGGGGGGAGCAGTACTTC.

Remarks on this clone: Other DNA sequences in the same sample also yield this CDR3. V is TRBV30 and J is TRBJ2-3; no clear D. The V end lost 0 bases, the J end lost 1 base, and 2 bases lay between the germline ends. The germline gives CDR1 GTSNPN, CDR2 SVGIG (reference sequence). This CDR3 contains 12 residues. DNA for the CDR3: TGTGCCTGGAGTGTACGCACAGATACGCAGTATTTT. Its protein is CAWSVRTDTQYF.

The chain couples TRBV7-6 to TRBJ2-7, with TRBD2 matching 14 bases. The CDR3 extends over 14 amino acids. CDR1 is SGHVS, CDR2 FNYEAQ, per germline. The junction had 4 bases not matched to a gene; V was cut back by 5 bases and J by 7 bases. CDR3 region: CASSTGLAGVEQYF. The CDR3 nucleotides read TGTGCCAGCAGCACGGGACTAGCGGGAGTGGAGCAGTACTTC.

For this clone: A junction end diverges from the germline sequence, so it may reflect a read error. The V and J genes are TRBV28 and TRBJ1-4, with a tentative D call TRBD1 (5 bases). The CDR3 consists of 15 residues. Germline values: CDR1 MDHEN, CDR2 SYDVKM. In nucleotides, the CDR3 is TGTGCCAGCAGTTCCCCGGGGGAGGGAGGTATTCGGCAGCGTTTT. Translation gives CASSSPGEGGIRQRF.

This clone has a single count. V usage is TRBV7-6 and J usage is TRBJ2-2; maybe TRBD2 (6 bases). This CDR3 spans 18 amino acids. Germline values: CDR1 SGHVS, CDR2 FNYEAQ. Trimming shortened V by 1 base and J by 5 bases, and 20 bases separated the two germline ends. The CDR3 reads CASSLVPQTSRGTGELFF. CDR3 sequence (DNA): TGTGCCAGCAGCTTAGTACCTCAGACTAGTCGGGGAACCGGGGAGCTGTTTTTT.

This rearrangement joins TRBV27 to TRBJ2-2, with D maybe TRBD1 (6 bases). The CDR3 runs 14 residues. Germline CDR1 MNHEY, CDR2 SMNVEV (reference sequence). V lost 4 bases, J lost 5 bases, and 11 bases lay in between. The CDR3 loop reads CASSYGRGTGELFF. CDR3 in DNA: TGTGCCAGCAGTTACGGCAGGGGTACCGGGGAGCTGTTTTTT.

The chain carries TRBV2 and TRBJ1-6, with unresolved D. This CDR3 is built from 13 residues. CDR1 SNHLY and CDR2 FYNNEI come from the germline V gene. The V end was cut by 4 bases, the J end by 9 bases, with 10 bases between. CDR3 protein: CASSANIGSPLHF. The CDR3, as DNA: TGTGCCAGCAGTGCGAATATCGGTTCACCCCTCCACTTT.

The chain has TRBV5-5 and TRBJ1-2; D ambiguous. The V end lost 4 bases, the J end lost 7 bases, and 17 bases lay between the germline ends. Germline V lookup: CDR1 SGHKS, CDR2 YYEKEE (reference sequence). The CDR3 runs to 14 residues. Written as DNA, the CDR3 is TGTGCCAGCAGCCCGGGGATGGCTCTCGGTGGCTACACCTTC. Amino acid sequence: CASSPGMALGGYTF.

The chain uses TRBV10-3 and TRBJ1-4; D call uncertain. V was cut by 10 bases and J by 6 bases, with 15 bases left in between. The CDR3 has 13 residues. Per germline, CDR1 ENHRY and CDR2 SYGVKD. The CDR3: CATRPGGDEKLFF. CDR3 DNA sequence: TGTGCCACCCGCCCCGGCGGGGATGAAAAACTGTTTTTT.

Concerning this clone: A far more abundant clone sits one base away, making this likely a read error. Other DNA sequences in the same sample also yield this CDR3. The chain joins TRBV29-1 to TRBJ2-3; the D gene is possibly TRBD2 (6 bases). CDR1 and CDR2 from the germline V gene are SQVTM and ANQGSEA. This CDR3 has 15 residues. CDR3 protein: CSVVLPVTSTDTQYF. In DNA, the CDR3 is TGCAGCGTTGTCTTGCCGGTAACTAGCACAGATACGCAATATTTT.

This rearrangement joins TRBV27 to TRBJ2-7, with TRBD2 matching over 7 bases. CDR1 and CDR2 (germline): MNHEY, SMNVEV (reference sequence). V lost 3 bases to trimming and J lost 2 bases; unmatched junction nucleotides: 4. CDR3 length: 14 residues. In DNA, the CDR3 is TGTGCCAGCAGTTTGGCGGGAGTGGCCTACGAGCAGTACTTC. It yields the protein CASSLAGVAYEQYF.

J is TRBJ1-1 and V is TRBV6-1; D may be TRBD1 (6 bases). The germline gives CDR1 MNHNS, CDR2 SASEGT. The CDR3 runs 15 residues. The V gene lost 0 bases and the J gene lost 4 bases, with 12 bases spanning the gap. The CDR3 loop reads CASSEAGGGITEAFF. In DNA form, the CDR3 reads TGTGCCAGCAGTGAAGCCGGAGGGGGGATCACTGAAGCTTTCTTT.

J is TRBJ1-1 and V is TRBV5-1; TRBD1 is a possible D gene (5 bases). V lost 0 bases, J lost 1 base, and 19 bases lay in between. There are 18 residues in the CDR3. CDR1 and CDR2 from the germline V gene are SGHRS and YFSETQ. The CDR3 region has the DNA TGCGCCAGCAGCTTGGGGAGGGACCCCCGAACGAGGAACACTGAAGCTTTCTTT. This codes for CASSLGRDPRTRNTEAFF.

The chain combines TRBV5-6 with TRBJ1-1; 8 bases line up with TRBD1. Germline trimming cut 3 bases from V and 6 bases from J; bases unmatched to any gene: 10. Germline CDR1 SGHDT, CDR2 YYEEEE. The CDR3 loop spans 15 amino acids. Here the CDR3 DNA reads TGTGCCAGCAGCTCCCACCGACAGGGGATCCCTGAAGCTTTCTTT. As protein: CASSSHRQGIPEAFF. Full variable domain (missing parts from reference TRBV5-6 and TRBJ1-1): DAGVTQSPTHLIKTRGQQVTLRCSPKSGHDTVSWYQQALGQGPQFIFQYYEEEERQRGNFPDRFSGHQFPNYSSELNVNALLLGDSALYLCASSSHRQGIPEAFFGQGTRLTVV.

The chain links TRBV15 to TRBJ2-5, with 8 bases fitting TRBD2. The V gene's germline CDR1 is LNHNV and CDR2 YYDKDF (reference sequence). The CDR3 is made up of 16 amino acids. With 2 bases clipped from V and 4 bases from J, the junction kept 9 bases outside the gene matches. The CDR3 sequence: CATSRLPGLVGETQYF. For the CDR3, the DNA is TGTGCCACCAGCAGACTCCCGGGACTAGTGGGAGAGACCCAGTACTTC.

CDR3 sequence (DNA): TGTGCCAGCAGATCCGGGGCTGGCTACGAGCAGTACTTC. Its translation is CASRSGAGYEQYF. The V and J genes are TRBV6-5 and TRBJ2-7; perhaps D is TRBD1 or TRBD2 (5 bases each). The germline V gene encodes CDR1 MNHEY and CDR2 SVGAGI. This CDR3 comprises 13 residues. The germline V and J ends were trimmed by 6 bases and 3 bases, with 12 bases remaining between them.

The rearrangement uses TRBV5-6 and TRBJ1-1; no clear D gene. Trimming removed 4 bases at V and 0 bases at J, with 13 bases between. CDR3 size: 15 residues. CDR1 and CDR2 (germline): SGHDT, YYEEEE. CDR3 residues: CASSPSITVNTEAFF. The CDR3, as DNA: TGTGCCAGCAGCCCCTCGATCACTGTGAACACTGAAGCTTTCTTT.

This rearrangement joins TRBV5-1 to TRBJ1-1; 10 positions match TRBD1. The CDR3 runs to 16 residues. Germline trimming cut 7 bases from V and 4 bases from J; bases unmatched to any gene: 13. Germline V gives CDR1 SGHRS, CDR2 YFSETQ. Here the CDR3 reads CASGGRPGQGSTEAFF. The CDR3 nucleotides are TGCGCCAGCGGAGGGCGACCGGGACAGGGGAGCACTGAAGCTTTCTTT. Full variable domain (outside the CDR3, taken from reference TRBV5-1 and TRBJ1-1): KAGVTQTPRYLIKTRGQQVTLSCSPISGHRSVSWYQQTPGQGLQFLFEYFSETQRNKGNFPGRFSGRQFSNSRSEMNVSTLELGDSALYLCASGGRPGQGSTEAFFGQGTRLTVV.

This sequence joins TRBV5-6 and TRBJ2-1; possible D gene TRBD2, 6 bases. V lost 4 bases and J 0 bases, leaving 8 bases between the germline ends. The germline CDR1 and CDR2 sequences are SGHDT and YYEEEE. CDR3 size: 14 residues. The CDR3 loop is CASSSSGSYNEQFF. CDR3 in DNA: TGTGCCAGCAGCAGTAGCGGCTCCTACAATGAGCAGTTCTTC. Based on the CDR3 plus reference TRBV5-6 and TRBJ2-1, the full variable domain is DAGVTQSPTHLIKTRGQQVTLRCSPKSGHDTVSWYQQALGQGPQFIFQYYEEEERQRGNFPDRFSGHQFPNYSSELNVNALLLGDSALYLCASSSSGSYNEQFFGPGTRLTVL.

The chain carries TRBV19 and TRBJ2-1, with D unclear. Trimming left V 7 bases short and J 10 bases short, with 11 bases between. CDR1 LNHDA and CDR2 SQIVND come from the germline V gene (reference sequence). This CDR3 is built from 11 residues. The CDR3 nucleotides are TGTGCCAGTAATGGGGTTGGAGAGCAGTTCTTC. Residues: CASNGVGEQFF.

V usage is TRBV19 and J usage is TRBJ1-1; D not resolved. Trimming removed 4 bases from V and 2 bases from J, with 8 bases in between. The CDR3 is made up of 13 amino acids. CDR1 is LNHDA and CDR2 is SQIVND in the germline V gene (reference sequence). As DNA, the CDR3 is TGTGCCAGTAGTAGAGGACGTAACACTGAAGCTTTCTTT. It yields the protein CASSRGRNTEAFF.

This chain connects TRBV19 to TRBJ1-5; TRBD1 agrees at 8 bases. With 1 base clipped from V and 0 bases from J, the junction kept 5 bases outside the gene matches. Germline V CDR1 and CDR2: LNHDA, SQIVND (reference sequence). There are 17 residues in the CDR3. CDR3 coding DNA: TGTGCCAGTAGTATAGGCCAGGGGGCGTATAGCAATCAGCCCCAGCATTTT. This sequence encodes CASSIGQGAYSNQPQHF. Complete variable domain (other parts from reference TRBV19 and TRBJ1-5): DGGITQSPKYLFRKEGQNVTLSCEQNLNHDAMYWYRQDPGQGLRLIYYSQIVNDFQKGDIAEGYSVSREKKESFPLTVTSAQKNPTAFYLCASSIGQGAYSNQPQHFGDGTRLSIL.

The DNA of the CDR3 is TGCGCCAGCAGCTTGGAACTAGCGGGAGCTCAGTACTTC. Encoded protein: CASSLELAGAQYF. This chain joins TRBV5-1 and TRBJ2-4; TRBD2 matches at 11 bases. V gave up 0 bases and J gave up 12 bases; unmatched junction bases: 2. CDR3 length equals 13 residues. Germline CDR1 SGHRS, CDR2 YFSETQ.

The table lists this clone with many counts. The V gene is TRBV28, the J gene TRBJ2-3; D not resolved. This CDR3 region has 17 residues. Germline assignment: CDR1 MDHEN and CDR2 SYDVKM. The V and J ends lost 7 bases and 0 bases respectively, with 20 bases between them. CDR3 in DNA: TGTGCCAGCACCCCCCCCATGCTCGGGTTTAGCACAGATACGCAGTATTTT. It encodes CASTPPMLGFSTDTQYF. The variable domain in full, completed from reference TRBV28 and TRBJ2-3, reads DVKVTQSSRYLVKRTGEKVFLECVQDMDHENMFWYRQDPGLGLRLIYFSYDVKMKEKGDIPEGYSVSREKKERFSLILESASTNQTSMYLCASTPPMLGFSTDTQYFGPGTRLTVL.